The clone carrying this TCR beta chain was observed many times. The sample comes from a study of T-cell reconstitution after alpha-beta-depleted transplantation in children. Library preparation (for TCRbeta) was performed with unique molecular identifiers. Via MiXCR, TCRdb re-called the PCR reads, giving one row per CDR3 protein. The repertoire holds roughly 7,700 distinct CDR3 sequences, about 12% seen once, with roughly 50% in the top ten. With 4 bases clipped from V and 4 bases from J, the junction kept 12 bases outside the gene matches. The CDR3 length is 18 residues. CDR1 is SGHTA, CDR2 FQGNSA, per germline.

This specimen consisted of PBMCs, mostly from graft donor cells, obtained 60 days after TCRalphabeta/CD19-depleted stem cell transplant. The chain is built from TRBV7-2 and TRBJ2-3, with TRBD1 identical over 12 bases. The sequence came from a patient aged 2-15 years who had a stem cell transplant for inherited bone marrow failure, so the T cells may come from the graft donor. The DNA for the CDR3 is TGTGCCAGCAGCTATCGCGGGACAGGGGGCTTGAGTGCAGATACGCAGTATTTT. It translates to CASSYRGTGGLSADTQYF.